The 21 T cell receptor beta chains in this list originate from one sample, sequenced in a study of cytomegalovirus exposure and HLA in healthy donors. Assay: immunoSEQ multiplex PCR; the TCRdb copy retains only in-frame clones and omits some. Found here are hundreds of thousands of clones, 70% to 90% of them singletons; the top ten hold 5.5% to 7%. Material: PBMCs. The source is a young woman in good health and CMV-seronegative.

This clone was counted between two and nine times. V gene TRBV6-1 combines with J gene TRBJ1-5, with 9 positions matching TRBD1. The CDR3 is 14 residues long. J gave up 2 bases and V 4 bases, and 0 bases lay outside the gene matches. Germline V gene lookup returns CDR1 MNHNS and CDR2 SASEGT. CDR3 protein: CASSGDRGNQPQHF. CDR3 sequence (DNA): TGTGCCAGCAGTGGGGACAGGGGCAATCAGCCCCAGCATTTT.

The CDR3 bases are TGTGCCAGCAGCCAATACAGGGGAGGGAACACCGGGGAGCTGTTTTTT. It translates to CASSQYRGGNTGELFF. V is TRBV11-2 and J is TRBJ2-2; D is possibly TRBD1 (7 bases). Looked up from germline, CDR1 is SGHAT and CDR2 is FQNNGV. Trimming removed 5 bases from V and 1 base from J, with 14 bases in between. The CDR3 is made up of 16 amino acids.

The chain recombines TRBV6-1 with TRBJ2-7; 8 nucleotides align to TRBD1. CDR1 is MNHNS, CDR2 SASEGT, per germline. The CDR3 loop spans 13 amino acids. V lost 8 bases to trimming and J lost 3 bases; unmatched junction nucleotides: 6. The DNA of the CDR3 is TGTGCCAGCCTGACAGGGGTTAACTACGAGCAGTACTTC. It codes for CASLTGVNYEQYF.

The chain combines TRBV30 with TRBJ2-3; no firm D call. Trimming shortened V by 2 bases and J by 5 bases, and 11 bases separated the two germline ends. The CDR3 has 13 residues. Germline V lookup: CDR1 GTSNPN, CDR2 SVGIG (reference sequence). The CDR3 protein is CAWSPGMGDTQYF. CDR3 DNA sequence: TGTGCCTGGAGTCCCGGCATGGGAGATACGCAGTATTTT.

The chain joins TRBV11-2 to TRBJ1-1; D gene ambiguous. The V gene's germline CDR1 is SGHAT and CDR2 FQNNGV. CDR3 length: 13 residues. V lost 5 bases, J lost 1 base, and 8 bases lay in between. The CDR3, as DNA: TGTGCCAGCAGCGGACTCCAGAACACTGAAGCTTTCTTT. This codes for CASSGLQNTEAFF. Variable domain in full (rest from reference TRBV11-2 and TRBJ1-1): EAGVAQSPRYKIIEKRQSVAFWCNPISGHATLYWYQQILGQGPKLLIQFQNNGVVDDSQLPKDRFSAERLKGVDSTLKIQPAKLEDSAVYLCASSGLQNTEAFFGQGTRLTVV.

This chain joins TRBV4-1 and TRBJ1-1; D not resolved. The CDR3 totals 14 residues. Germline assignment: CDR1 MGHRA and CDR2 YSYEKL. Trimming took 1 base from V and 5 from J, leaving 11 bases between them. DNA for the CDR3: TGCGCCAGCAGCCAAGTAGCCTCTAGAACTGAAGCTTTCTTT. Its protein is CASSQVASRTEAFF.

This chain uses TRBV18 with TRBJ2-7, with 8 bases that match TRBD2. The CDR3 consists of 14 residues. Trimming removed 8 bases from V and 2 bases from J; junction bases left unmatched: 8. The germline V gene encodes CDR1 KGHSH and CDR2 LQKENI. The CDR3 DNA reads as TGTGCCAGCACCTCTGCGGGGGGCCCCTACGAGCAGTACTTC. Translated: CASTSAGGPYEQYF.

On this clone: The identical CDR3 is also encoded by other nucleotide sequences in the sample. The chain recombines TRBV27 with TRBJ1-5, with a tentative D call TRBD1 (5 bases). CDR1 and CDR2 from the germline V gene are MNHEY and SMNVEV (reference sequence). The CDR3 has 15 amino acids. Trimming removed 2 bases from V and 0 bases from J, with 8 bases in between. CDR3 sequence reads: CASSLVRDSNQPQHF. Written as DNA, the CDR3 is TGTGCCAGCAGTTTAGTCAGGGATAGCAATCAGCCCCAGCATTTT.

The J gene is TRBJ1-2, the V gene TRBV25-1; 7 bases fit TRBD1. Unmatched junction bases numbered 6, after V lost 9 bases and J lost 2 bases. Looked up from germline, CDR1 is MGHDK and CDR2 is SYGVNS. CDR3 size: 13 residues. The CDR3 here is CARGGTENYGYTF. The CDR3 nucleotides are TGTGCCAGGGGGGGGACAGAGAACTATGGCTACACCTTC.

The chain uses TRBV7-9 and TRBJ2-7, with 9 bases identical to TRBD1. The germline V gene has CDR1 SEHNR and CDR2 FQNEAQ (reference sequence). V dropped 4 bases and J dropped 3; count of bases not matched to a gene: 10. The CDR3 has 16 residues. CDR3 sequence: CASSSPGQGMSYEQYF. The CDR3 DNA reads as TGTGCCAGCAGCTCCCCGGGACAGGGCATGAGCTACGAGCAGTACTTC.

This clone was detected a few times. The rearrangement links TRBV4-1 to TRBJ2-2; D may match TRBD1 or TRBD2 (7 bases each). The CDR3 covers 17 residues. The germline V gene encodes CDR1 MGHRA and CDR2 YSYEKL. The V and J ends lost 2 bases and 1 base respectively, with 14 bases between them. The CDR3 DNA reads TGCGCCAGCAGCCAAAGGGGACAGCGGGAGAACACCGGGGAGCTGTTTTTT. The encoded protein is CASSQRGQRENTGELFF.

This chain links TRBV4-1 with TRBJ2-7; the D gene is possibly TRBD2 (6 bases). The CDR3 consists of 18 residues. The V end was cut by 0 bases, the J end by 2 bases, with 20 bases between. Germline V gives CDR1 MGHRA, CDR2 YSYEKL. The CDR3 is CASSQDSPGLGTPYEQYF. CDR3 coding DNA: TGCGCCAGCAGCCAAGATAGCCCAGGGTTGGGGACTCCCTACGAGCAGTACTTC.

In the case of this clone: Other DNA sequences in this specimen translate into the identical CDR3. V gene TRBV5-1 combines with J gene TRBJ2-3, with D unresolved. Germline CDR1 SGHRS, CDR2 YFSETQ. Trimming left V 2 bases short and J 0 bases short, with 4 bases between. This CDR3 is built from 13 residues. The DNA for the CDR3 is TGCGCCAGCAGCTTCGGGAGCACAGATACGCAGTATTTT. Translation: CASSFGSTDTQYF.

The chain is built from TRBV28 and TRBJ2-4, with TRBD1 matching 11 bases. Germline V gives CDR1 MDHEN, CDR2 SYDVKM. This CDR3 has 15 amino acids. Trimming at V came to 5 bases and at J to 7 bases, leaving 7 bases not matched to a gene. This chain's CDR3 is CASSPPGDRGNIQYF. CDR3 nucleotide sequence: TGTGCCAGCAGTCCCCCAGGGGACAGGGGGAACATTCAGTACTTC.

Here the CDR3 reads CSVRQGGVTEAFF. The CDR3 DNA follows: TGCAGCGTTAGACAGGGGGGGGTCACTGAAGCTTTCTTT. The chain couples TRBV29-1 to TRBJ1-1, with TRBD1 identical over 9 bases. This CDR3 is built from 13 residues. V gave up 5 bases and J gave up 4 bases; unmatched junction bases: 5. CDR1 and CDR2 (germline): SQVTM, ANQGSEA.

The rearrangement links TRBV29-1 to TRBJ2-3; D is tentatively TRBD1 or TRBD2 (5 bases each). The germline V gene encodes CDR1 SQVTM and CDR2 ANQGSEA. Between the trimmed V and J ends, which lost 6 bases and 1 base, there was a span of 11 bases. There are 13 residues in the CDR3. The CDR3 DNA sequence: TGCAGCGTCCCTATGGGGGGCACAGATACGCAGTATTTT. It translates to CSVPMGGTDTQYF.

This rearrangement joins TRBV27 to TRBJ1-6, with D perhaps matching TRBD1 (5 bases). With 3 bases removed from V and 6 bases from J, the gap between germline ends came to 12 bases. Germline assignment: CDR1 MNHEY and CDR2 SMNVEV (reference sequence). CDR3 length equals 15 residues. The CDR3 DNA is TGTGCCAGCAGTTTGTTGAGGGGACCTAATTCACCCCTCCACTTT. The encoded protein is CASSLLRGPNSPLHF.

V usage is TRBV5-1 and J usage is TRBJ1-4; 10 bases fit TRBD1. J lost 7 bases, V lost 0 bases, and 0 bases had no gene match. CDR3 size: 14 residues. Germline CDR1 and CDR2: SGHRS and YFSETQ. The CDR3 DNA sequence: TGCGCCAGCAGCTTGGGACAGGGGGCTGAAAAACTGTTTTTT. Translated: CASSLGQGAEKLFF.

V usage is TRBV6-5 and J usage is TRBJ1-6, with TRBD1 identical over 7 bases. The germline gives CDR1 MNHEY, CDR2 SVGAGI. This CDR3 comprises 16 residues. V trimming: 0 bases; J trimming: 8 bases; junction bases outside the gene matches: 7. Here the CDR3 DNA reads TGTGCCAGCAGTTACTCCACAGGGGTTAGGTATTCACCCCTCCACTTT. This sequence encodes CASSYSTGVRYSPLHF.

Only one count was recorded for this clone. This sequence joins TRBV9 and TRBJ1-1, with TRBD1 as a possible D gene (6 bases). This CDR3 has 14 residues. Germline V gene lookup returns CDR1 SGDLS and CDR2 YYNGEE. Trimming cost V 0 bases and J 6 bases, with 12 bases left between them. This CDR3 reads CASSVGGGTSEAFF. In DNA form, the CDR3 reads TGTGCCAGCAGCGTAGGAGGTGGGACATCTGAAGCTTTCTTT.

The chain has TRBV7-3 and TRBJ2-3; 7 bases match TRBD2. With 5 bases clipped from V and 2 bases from J, the junction kept 7 bases outside the gene matches. The germline CDR1 and CDR2 sequences are SGHTA and FQGTGA. This CDR3 spans 15 amino acids. The CDR3 loop reads CASSISGTNTDTQYF. The CDR3 region has the DNA TGTGCCAGCAGCATAAGCGGGACTAACACAGATACGCAGTATTTT. The full variable domain, with the rest looked up from reference TRBV7-3 and TRBJ2-3, is GAGVSQTPSNKVTEKGKYVELRCDPISGHTALYWYRQSLGQGPEFLIYFQGTGAADDSGLPNDRFFAVRPEGSVSTLKIQRTERGDSAVYLCASSISGTNTDTQYFGPGTRLTVL.